One sample yielded the 10 T cell receptor beta chains listed below, sequenced in a study of graft-versus-host responses after intestinal transplantation. Assay used: immunoSEQ multiplex PCR; TCRdb lists only in-frame clones, some missing. The sample lists about 130,000 clones; 80% to 95% were seen once. Antigens of these TCRs are unknown. The sequencing used unstimulated CD4+ T cells sorted from spleen or lymph node cells, collected before intestinal transplant. Every receptor here comes from a human donor who received an intestinal transplant.

This chain connects TRBV6-1 to TRBJ1-4; D is undetermined. V was clipped by 8 bases and J by 6 bases, with 7 bases between them. CDR3 length: 11 residues. Germline CDR1 and CDR2: MNHNS and SASEGT. The CDR3 protein is CASGTDEKLFF. The CDR3 DNA reads TGTGCCAGCGGCACGGATGAAAAACTGTTTTTT.

The CDR3 coding sequence is TGTGCCAGCACCCCCGCGCGCCCAGGGGGGACCTACGAGCAGTACTTC. Translated: CASTPARPGGTYEQYF. The chain recombines TRBV2 with TRBJ2-7; TRBD1 might be the D (7 bases). This CDR3 comprises 16 residues. Trimming removed 7 bases from V and 2 bases from J, with 21 bases in between. Germline V gives CDR1 SNHLY, CDR2 FYNNEI.

The chain couples TRBV7-2 to TRBJ1-1, with D possibly TRBD1 on 5 matching bases. With 5 bases removed from V and 1 base from J, the gap between germline ends came to 11 bases. This CDR3 has 14 amino acids. Germline CDR1 is SGHTA and CDR2 is FQGNSA. The CDR3 protein is CASSLDRQNTEAFF. In DNA form, the CDR3 reads TGTGCCAGCAGCCTCGACAGACAGAACACTGAAGCTTTCTTT.

This clone was observed a handful of times. The genes are TRBV5-1 and TRBJ2-1; TRBD2 is a possible D gene (5 bases). The V gene lost 4 bases and the J gene lost 9 bases, with 17 bases spanning the gap. This CDR3 is 14 amino acids long. Germline values: CDR1 SGHRS, CDR2 YFSETQ. Here the CDR3 DNA reads TGCGCCAGCAGCCCGGAGGTGCGAGCGCTTGAGCAGTTCTTC. Protein: CASSPEVRALEQFF.

The chain uses TRBV28 and TRBJ2-7, with no clear D. The CDR3 has 11 residues. Germline-derived CDR1 and CDR2 are MDHEN and SYDVKM. Deletions cut 5 bases from V and 7 bases from J, with 9 bases between. The CDR3 DNA follows: TGTGCCAGCAGTAATCAAGGAGAGCAGTACTTC. It codes for CASSNQGEQYF.

The V gene is TRBV5-6, the J gene TRBJ2-2; 7 positions agree with TRBD2. Germline V gene lookup returns CDR1 SGHDT and CDR2 YYEEEE. The junction had 6 bases not matched to a gene; V was cut back by 2 bases and J by 2 bases. The CDR3 totals 16 residues. CDR3 nucleotides: TGTGCCAGCAGCTTAGCGCTAGCGGTCAACACCGGGGAGCTGTTTTTT. Protein product: CASSLALAVNTGELFF.

V usage is TRBV6-9 and J usage is TRBJ1-1, with D perhaps TRBD1 (6 bases). The V end was cut by 8 bases, the J end by 8 bases, with 12 bases between. Germline values: CDR1 MNHGY, CDR2 SVAAGI. This CDR3 spans 11 amino acids. The CDR3 loop reads CASGTGYEAFF. The CDR3 bases are TGTGCCAGCGGAACAGGGTACGAAGCTTTCTTT.

The V call is TRBV6-1, the J call TRBJ2-3; 10 bases agree with TRBD1. The J segment lost 1 base and the V segment lost 0 bases, leaving 1 base of the junction unmatched. The germline gives CDR1 MNHNS, CDR2 SASEGT. The CDR3 is 16 residues long. CDR3 coding DNA: TGTGCCAGCAGTGAAGCGGGGACAGGGGGCACAGATACGCAGTATTTT. This translates into CASSEAGTGGTDTQYF.

The V call is TRBV7-2, the J call TRBJ1-5; tentatively, D is TRBD1 (5 bases). The V end lost 5 bases, the J end lost 4 bases, and 15 bases lay between the germline ends. The CDR3 runs 15 residues. Germline values: CDR1 SGHTA, CDR2 FQGNSA. In nucleotides, the CDR3 is TGTGCCAGCAGCACCGTTCCAGGGATGAATCAGCCCCAGCATTTT. Its protein product is CASSTVPGMNQPQHF.

This chain uses TRBV9 with TRBJ2-7; D possibly corresponds to TRBD1 (5 bases). V was cut by 1 base and J by 1 base, with 6 bases left in between. Germline lookup yields CDR1 SGDLS and CDR2 YYNGEE. There are 13 residues in the CDR3. CDR3 DNA sequence: TGTGCCAGCAGCGTACAGGGTTCCTACGAGCAGTACTTC. Its protein is CASSVQGSYEQYF.